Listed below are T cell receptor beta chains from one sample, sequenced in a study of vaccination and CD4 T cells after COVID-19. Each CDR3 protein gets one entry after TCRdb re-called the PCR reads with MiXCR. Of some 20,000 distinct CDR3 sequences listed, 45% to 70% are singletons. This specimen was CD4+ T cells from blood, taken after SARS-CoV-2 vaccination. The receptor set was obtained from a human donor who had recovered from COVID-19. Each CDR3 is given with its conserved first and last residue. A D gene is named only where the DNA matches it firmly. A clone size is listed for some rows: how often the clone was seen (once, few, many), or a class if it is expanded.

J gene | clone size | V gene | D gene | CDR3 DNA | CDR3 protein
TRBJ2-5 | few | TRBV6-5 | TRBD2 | TGTGCCAGCAGTTACTCGGCCAGCGGGAGCCCCGAGACCCAGTACTTC | CASSYSASGSPETQYF
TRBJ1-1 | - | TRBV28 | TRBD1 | TGTGCCAGCAGTAAGGGGGCGCGAACTGAAGCTTTCTTT | CASSKGARTEAFF
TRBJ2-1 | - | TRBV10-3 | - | TGTGCCATCAGTGATCTGGAACACAATGAGCAGTTCTTC | CAISDLEHNEQFF
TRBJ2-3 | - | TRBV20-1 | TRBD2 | TGCAGTGCTGAGCCTGGGACTAGCGGACCAGATACGCAGTATTTT | CSAEPGTSGPDTQYF
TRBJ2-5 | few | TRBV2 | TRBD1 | TGTGCCAGCAGCCGACAGGGGATTGGCGAGACCCAGTACTTC | CASSRQGIGETQYF
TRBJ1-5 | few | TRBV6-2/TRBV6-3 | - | TGTGCCAGCAGTTACGCTTCAGGTGAGGGACAGCCCCAGCATTTT | CASSYASGEGQPQHF
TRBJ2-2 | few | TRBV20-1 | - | TGCAGTGCTAGTGGGGGCGCGGGCGGGGAGCTGTTTTTT | CSASGGAGGELFF
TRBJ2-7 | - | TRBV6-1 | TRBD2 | TGTGCCAGCAGCCCCGGGGGGAGGACTTTCTCCTACGAGCAGTACTTC | CASSPGGRTFSYEQYF
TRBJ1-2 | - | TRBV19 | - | TGTGCCAGTAGCCCCGGGGCAGGGGCCTATGGCTACACCTTC | CASSPGAGAYGYTF
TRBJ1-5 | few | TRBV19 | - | TGTGCCAGTAGCAGGAAAACCGTGGGCAATCAGCCCCAGCATTTT | CASSRKTVGNQPQHF
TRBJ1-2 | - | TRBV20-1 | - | TGCAGTGCTGAGGGCTACACCTTC | CSAEGYTF
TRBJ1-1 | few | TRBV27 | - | TGTGCCAGCAGTTTACTGGCGAACACTGAAGCTTTCTTT | CASSLLANTEAFF
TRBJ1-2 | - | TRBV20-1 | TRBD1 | TGCAGTGCCCTTCGACAGGGACTTCCTTATGGCTACACCTTC | CSALRQGLPYGYTF
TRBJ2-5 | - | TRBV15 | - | TGTGCCACCAGCAGAGACGGGCAAGAGACCCAGTACTTC | CATSRDGQETQYF
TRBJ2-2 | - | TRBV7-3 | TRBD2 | TGTGCCAGCAGCTTAGAAAGTGCTAGCGGGAACACCGGGGAGCTGTTTTTT | CASSLESASGNTGELFF
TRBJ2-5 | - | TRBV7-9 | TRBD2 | TGTGCCAGCAGCTTAGGAGCCGGCGGGGGGATGAGAGAGACCCAGTACTTC | CASSLGAGGGMRETQYF
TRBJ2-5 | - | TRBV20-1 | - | TGCAGTGCCCTTAGGGGGACCCAGTACTTC | CSALRGTQYF
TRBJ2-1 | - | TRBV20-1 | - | TGCAGTGCTAGTGCTACTAGAGTGAGGAATGAGCAGTTCTTC | CSASATRVRNEQFF
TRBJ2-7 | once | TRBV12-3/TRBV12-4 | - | TGTGCCAGCAGTCAATCACAACGAGATAAGCAGTACTTC | CASSQSQRDKQYF
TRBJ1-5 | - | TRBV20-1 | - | TGCAGTGGTCGGGAGGGTAGCAATCGGCCCCAGCATTTT | CSGREGSNRPQHF
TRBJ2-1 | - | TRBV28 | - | TGTGCCAGCAGTTTAGGACTCCTAAGCTCCTACAATGAGCAGTTCTTC | CASSLGLLSSYNEQFF
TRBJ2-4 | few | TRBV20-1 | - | TGCAGTGCCGGACCAAGGGGTTCCGCCAAAAACATTCAGTACTTC | CSAGPRGSAKNIQYF
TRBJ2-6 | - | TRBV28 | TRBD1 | TGTGCCAGCACCGATAGAGGGACAGGGAGCTCTGGGGCCAACGTCCTGACTTTC | CASTDRGTGSSGANVLTF
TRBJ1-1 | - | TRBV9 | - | TGTGCCAGCAGCGCCCGGACAGCGCAGACTGAAGCTTTCTTT | CASSARTAQTEAFF
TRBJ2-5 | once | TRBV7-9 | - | TGTGCCAGCAGCCCGTCCCTAGAGACCCAGTACTTC | CASSPSLETQYF
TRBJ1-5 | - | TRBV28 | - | TGTGCCAGCAGACCCGGGGATTGGGGTCAGAGCAATCAGCCCCAGCATTTT | CASRPGDWGQSNQPQHF
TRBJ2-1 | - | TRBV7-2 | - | TGTGCCAGCAGTCCCTATTTTGGGGAGCAGTTCTTC | CASSPYFGEQFF
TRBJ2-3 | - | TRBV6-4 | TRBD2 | TGTGCCAGCAAGCCCCAGCGGGATATCCCAGATACGCAGTATTTT | CASKPQRDIPDTQYF
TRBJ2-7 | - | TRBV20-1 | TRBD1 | TGCAGTGCTAGAGAGGGGTCGGGACAGGAGAAAGAGCAGTACTTC | CSAREGSGQEKEQYF
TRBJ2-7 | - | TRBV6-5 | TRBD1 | TGTGCCAGCAGTTACTCGCCGGGACAGGGGTGGGAGCAGTACTTC | CASSYSPGQGWEQYF
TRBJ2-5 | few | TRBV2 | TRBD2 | TGTGCCTCGGGGGGGCGGGTTAGAGGGACCCAGTACTTC | CASGGRVRGTQYF
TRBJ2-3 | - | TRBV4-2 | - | TGTGCCAGCAGCCAAGCTGGGACGACATCTCCAGATACGCAGTATTTT | CASSQAGTTSPDTQYF
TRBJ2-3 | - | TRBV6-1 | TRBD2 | TGTGCCAGCAGGACTAGCGGGAGCACAGATACGCAGTATTTT | CASRTSGSTDTQYF